This T cell receptor beta chain was recovered during a study of CD8 T cells in Susac syndrome. The authors reverse transcribed 0.5 to 1 ug RNA with random hexamers. Across 54 Vbeta and 13 Jbeta, immunoSEQ multiplex PCR amplified TCR beta CDR3. Each CDR3 protein gets one entry after TCRdb re-called the immunoSEQ multiplex PCR reads with MiXCR. This sample has about 210,000 distinct CDR3 sequences, with over 90% found just once. CD8+ and CD4+ T cells circulating in blood were sequenced for TCR beta. The V end lost 5 bases, the J end lost 2 bases, and 15 bases lay between the germline ends. Germline-derived CDR1 and CDR2 are SEHNR and FQNEAQ (reference sequence). This CDR3 is 15 amino acids long.

The origin of this receptor is a human donor with multiple sclerosis. The rearrangement links TRBV7-9 to TRBJ2-5; D possibly corresponds to TRBD2 (6 bases). Sequencing was done on a sample of CD4+ T cells from PBMCs. CDR3 sequence reads: CASSPSGLVQETQYF. CDR3 in DNA: TGTGCCAGCAGCCCCTCGGGACTGGTACAAGAGACCCAGTACTTC.